This TCR beta chain comes out of a study of T cell responses to AZD1222 COVID-19 vaccine. Study outcomes and limitations: Donors were chiefly white British, with a greater number of females, and clonal diversity was perhaps underestimated.

On this clone: The target antigen is unknown.

The data were produced by immunoSEQ multiplex PCR, yet TCRdb's version contains in-frame clones alone and is incomplete. This table holds 80,000 to 90,000 clones, under 95% found once. The sample here was peripheral blood, taken on day 0 of MenACWY control vaccination. The TCR comes from an adult in good health.

For the CDR3, the DNA is TGTGCCAGCAGTAACCCGGGACAGGGGATCGAGCAGTACTTC. This gives the protein CASSNPGQGIEQYF. The chain combines TRBV6-2 or TRBV6-3 with TRBJ2-7; 10 positions match TRBD1. The J segment lost 6 bases and the V segment lost 5 bases, leaving 7 bases of the junction unmatched. The V gene's germline CDR1 is MNHEY and CDR2 SVGEGT. The CDR3 is 14 residues long.